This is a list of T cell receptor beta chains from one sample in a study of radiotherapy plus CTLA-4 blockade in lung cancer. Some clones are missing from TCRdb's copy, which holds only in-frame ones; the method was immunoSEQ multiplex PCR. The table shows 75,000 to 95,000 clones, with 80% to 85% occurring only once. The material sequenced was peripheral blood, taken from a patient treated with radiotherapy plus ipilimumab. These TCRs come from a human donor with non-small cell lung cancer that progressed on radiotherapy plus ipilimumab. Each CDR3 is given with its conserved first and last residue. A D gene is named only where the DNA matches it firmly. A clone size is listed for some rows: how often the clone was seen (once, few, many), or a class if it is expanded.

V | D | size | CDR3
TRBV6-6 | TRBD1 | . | CASRFGTGGGQPQHF
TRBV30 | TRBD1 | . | CAWSDMRGTGKEKLFF
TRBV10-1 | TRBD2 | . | CASSDTSGRRSDTQYF
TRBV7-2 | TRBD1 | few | CASSKRDSRNTIYF
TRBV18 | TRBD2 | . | CASSPFPTGLAGNEQFF
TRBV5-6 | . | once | CASSWRDISYEQYF
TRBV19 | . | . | CASSEGGGFEQYF
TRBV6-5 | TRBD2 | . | CASRPPGRAYEQYF
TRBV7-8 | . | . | CASSLVTFGNTIYF
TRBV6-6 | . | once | CAIRTTNTGELFF
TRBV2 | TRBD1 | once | CASSSGTGGSEQYF
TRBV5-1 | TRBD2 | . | CASSFLASGSGDTQYF
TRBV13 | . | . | CASSTLSTDRREKLFF
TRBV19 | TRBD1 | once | CASTDRGRIEAFF
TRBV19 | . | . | CASSIQGTYNEQFF
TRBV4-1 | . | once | CASSQVAAANTGELFF
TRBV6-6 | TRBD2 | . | CASGGLAGPYEQYF